A single sample is the source of the 14 T cell receptor beta chains below, sequenced in a study of graft-versus-host responses after intestinal transplantation. Sequenced by immunoSEQ multiplex PCR; TCRdb stores in-frame clones only, minus some. There are roughly 100,000 clones in the sample; more than 85% occur only once, and 0.7% to 0.9% lies in the top ten. Antigens of these TCRs are unknown. This specimen consisted of unstimulated CD4+ T cells sorted from spleen or lymph node cells, obtained before intestinal transplant. These receptors were taken from a human donor who received an intestinal transplant.

The J gene is TRBJ1-6, the V gene TRBV7-6; 10 bases agree with TRBD1. The CDR3 runs 16 residues. V lost 5 bases to trimming and J lost 10 bases; unmatched junction nucleotides: 11. Germline CDR1 reads SGHVS; CDR2 reads FNYEAQ. The CDR3 sequence: CASSLTTGGERSPLHF. The CDR3 nucleotides are TGTGCCAGCAGCCTTACGACAGGGGGCGAGCGATCACCCCTCCACTTT.

V usage is TRBV6-1 and J usage is TRBJ1-6; D is unclear. V lost 3 bases, J lost 3 bases, and 9 bases lay in between. CDR3 length: 15 amino acids. The germline V gene has CDR1 MNHNS and CDR2 SASEGT. The CDR3 here is CASSEAGVYNSPLHF. The DNA for the CDR3 is TGTGCCAGCAGTGAGGCGGGAGTCTATAATTCACCCCTCCACTTT.

The rearrangement uses TRBV14 and TRBJ1-2; no clear D. V lost 4 bases and J 4 bases, leaving 10 bases between the germline ends. Germline V gives CDR1 SGHDN, CDR2 FVKESK. The CDR3 covers 13 residues. The CDR3 region has the DNA TGTGCCAGCAGCCGCGCGGATCCCTATGGCTACACCTTC. It codes for CASSRADPYGYTF.

J is TRBJ2-5 and V is TRBV5-1; maybe TRBD1 (6 bases). Trimming removed 6 bases at V and 5 bases at J, with 17 bases between. The CDR3 consists of 14 residues. The germline V gene encodes CDR1 SGHRS and CDR2 YFSETQ. CDR3 residues: CASNPGTLGETQYF. CDR3 in DNA: TGCGCCAGCAATCCCGGGACACTCGGGGAGACCCAGTACTTC.

This chain joins TRBV9 and TRBJ1-1, with 7 bases aligning to TRBD1. Germline CDR1 is SGDLS and CDR2 is YYNGEE. Trimming cost V 4 bases and J 0 bases; bases outside gene matches: 6. The CDR3 is 15 residues long. The CDR3 loop reads CASSPRQGLNTEAFF. The CDR3 DNA sequence: TGTGCCAGCAGCCCTCGACAGGGCCTGAACACTGAAGCTTTCTTT.

The CDR3 is CASSQGSGGGLGSPLHF. The CDR3 DNA is TGCGCCAGCAGCCAAGGTTCAGGGGGCGGTTTAGGGTCACCCCTCCACTTT. V usage is TRBV4-1 and J usage is TRBJ1-6; 8 bases align to TRBD1. Trimming at V came to 1 base and at J to 10 bases, leaving 12 bases not matched to a gene. CDR1 is MGHRA and CDR2 is YSYEKL in the germline V gene. The CDR3 has 17 residues.

The V gene is TRBV7-6, the J gene TRBJ2-1; D might be TRBD2 (6 bases). CDR3 length: 16 amino acids. Per the germline V gene, CDR1 is SGHVS and CDR2 is FNYEAQ. Deletions cut 1 base from V and 4 bases from J, with 14 bases between. The CDR3 sequence is CASSLDRASGYNEQFF. CDR3 bases: TGTGCCAGCAGCTTAGATCGTGCGAGCGGGTACAATGAGCAGTTCTTC.

The J gene is TRBJ2-7, the V gene TRBV19; 10 bases line up with TRBD1. The CDR3 spans 18 residues. After removal of 4 bases from V and 1 base from J, the junction contained 13 bases not matched to a gene. Looked up from germline, CDR1 is LNHDA and CDR2 is SQIVND (reference sequence). The CDR3 reads CASSTRDRGKGISYEQYF. The CDR3 coding sequence is TGTGCCAGTAGTACCAGGGACAGGGGAAAAGGGATATCCTACGAGCAGTACTTC.

This sequence joins TRBV2 and TRBJ2-3, with D unclear. CDR1 is SNHLY, CDR2 FYNNEI, per germline. Trimming cost V 11 bases and J 6 bases, with 15 bases left between them. CDR3 size: 12 residues. The CDR3 nucleotides read TGTGCCTCGCGACTCGCCCAGGATACGCAGTATTTT. Its translation is CASRLAQDTQYF. Using reference TRBV2 and TRBJ2-3 for the parts outside the CDR3, the full variable domain is EPEVTQTPSHQVTQMGQEVILRCVPISNHLYFYWYRQILGQKVEFLVSFYNNEISEKSEIFDDQFSVERPDGSNFTLKIRSTKLEDSAMYFCASRLAQDTQYFGPGTRLTVL.

The chain carries TRBV9 and TRBJ2-5; 15 bases are a match to TRBD2. CDR3 length: 16 residues. The trim removed 4 bases at V and 6 bases at J, leaving 7 bases unmatched. Germline V gives CDR1 SGDLS, CDR2 YYNGEE. CDR3 region: CASSPGLAGGPKTQYF. The CDR3 DNA sequence: TGTGCCAGCAGCCCAGGACTAGCGGGAGGGCCAAAGACCCAGTACTTC.

This clone was detected once. The chain couples TRBV6-6 to TRBJ2-5; D may match TRBD1 or TRBD2 (6 bases each). This CDR3 comprises 14 residues. V lost 6 bases, J lost 5 bases, and 16 bases lay in between. CDR1 is MNHNY, CDR2 SVGAGI, per germline (reference sequence). This CDR3 reads CASRRQEGGETQYF. The CDR3, as DNA: TGTGCCAGCAGAAGACAGGAAGGGGGGGAGACCCAGTACTTC.

V gene TRBV7-2 combines with J gene TRBJ1-6, with D tentatively TRBD1 (5 bases). In germline, CDR1 is SGHTA, CDR2 FQGNSA. The CDR3 loop spans 15 amino acids. Trimming removed 0 bases from V and 7 bases from J, with 10 bases in between. The DNA for the CDR3 is TGTGCCAGCAGCTTAGCCGCAGGGAGAAATTCACCCCTCCACTTT. Translating it yields CASSLAAGRNSPLHF.

The rearrangement uses TRBV9 and TRBJ1-4; a weak D match, TRBD1 (6 bases). Germline V lookup: CDR1 SGDLS, CDR2 YYNGEE. V was pared by 0 bases and J by 8 bases, with 14 bases between. The CDR3 loop spans 15 amino acids. DNA of the CDR3: TGTGCCAGCAGCGTAGGGGGGGGCTCACACGAAAAACTGTTTTTT. This translates into CASSVGGGSHEKLFF.

The chain has TRBV4-1 and TRBJ2-7; a weak D match, TRBD2 (6 bases). The germline V gene encodes CDR1 MGHRA and CDR2 YSYEKL. The CDR3 contains 17 residues. Trimming took off 1 base at V and 3 bases at J, with 19 bases between the two ends. The DNA for the CDR3 is TGCGCCAGCAGCCAAGTCATTCCGCTGACTAGAAACTACGAGCAGTACTTC. Translated: CASSQVIPLTRNYEQYF.